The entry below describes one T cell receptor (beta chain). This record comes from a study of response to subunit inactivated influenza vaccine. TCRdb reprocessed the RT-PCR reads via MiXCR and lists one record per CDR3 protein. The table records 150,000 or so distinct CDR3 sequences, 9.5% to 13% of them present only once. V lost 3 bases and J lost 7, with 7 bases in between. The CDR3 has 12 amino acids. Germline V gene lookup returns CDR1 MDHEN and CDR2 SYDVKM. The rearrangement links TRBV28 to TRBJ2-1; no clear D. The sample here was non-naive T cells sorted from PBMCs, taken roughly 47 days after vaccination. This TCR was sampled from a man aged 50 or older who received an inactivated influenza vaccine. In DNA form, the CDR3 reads TGTGCCAGCAGTTTGTGTGGAAATGAGCAGTTCTTC. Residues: CASSLCGNEQFF.